The 23 T cell receptor beta chains below all came from one sample that was sequenced in a study of a mutant IDH1 vaccine in newly diagnosed glioma. Data came from immunoSEQ multiplex PCR; TCRdb stores just in-frame clones and leaves some out. Of some 48,000 clones detected, roughly 84% appear once; the ten largest clones hold around 6.7%. The antigens of these receptors remain unknown. Specified time point: week 35, safety follow-up. All doses held 300 ug of mutant IDH1 20-mer peptide, with topical imiquimod. The sequences come from PBMCs, collected from a glioma patient whose treatment included an IDH1 peptide vaccine. The receptors were gathered from a man aged 40-49 years with glioma.

This chain links TRBV30 with TRBJ2-5, with D hard to call. The DNA end is a closer match to TRBJ2-7, so the J assignment may be wrong. The CDR3 runs 12 residues. Germline V gene lookup returns CDR1 GTSNPN and CDR2 SVGIG (reference sequence). The CDR3 loop reads CAWTMGTYEQYF. CDR3 DNA sequence: TGTGCCTGGACCATGGGAACCTACGAGCAGTACTTC.

This chain links TRBV5-6 with TRBJ1-2, with D unresolved. The CDR3 runs 14 residues. Trimming removed 3 bases from V and 3 bases from J, with 12 bases in between. Germline assignment: CDR1 SGHDT and CDR2 YYEEEE. CDR3 nucleotide sequence: TGTGCCAGCAGCTCGCGCCCAGTACACTATGGCTACACCTTC. Amino acids: CASSSRPVHYGYTF.

The V and J genes are TRBV7-8 and TRBJ1-1; D gene unclear. The CDR3 loop spans 13 amino acids. Trimming removed 5 bases at V and 2 bases at J, with 9 bases between. Per germline, CDR1 SGHVS and CDR2 FQNEAQ. CDR3 sequence (DNA): TGTGCCAGCAGCCCATATGGAAACACTGAAGCTTTCTTT. It yields the protein CASSPYGNTEAFF.

This clone occurred once. The rearrangement links TRBV7-8 to TRBJ1-1, with a possible D match to TRBD1 (6 bases). V was clipped by 1 base and J by 1 base, with 7 bases between them. This CDR3 comprises 14 residues. The germline V gene encodes CDR1 SGHVS and CDR2 FQNEAQ. CDR3 nucleotides: TGTGCCAGCAGCTTAGGACAGGCGAACACTGAAGCTTTCTTT. It translates to CASSLGQANTEAFF.

This clone was counted a few times. The rearrangement links TRBV6-5 to TRBJ1-5; the D gene is possibly TRBD1 (6 bases). V lost 6 bases and J 4 bases, leaving 10 bases between the germline ends. The CDR3 consists of 13 residues. From germline, CDR1 is MNHEY and CDR2 SVGAGI. DNA for the CDR3: TGTGCCAGCAGGGCGCAGGGGAATCAGCCCCAGCATTTT. Protein product: CASRAQGNQPQHF.

The rearrangement joins TRBV7-9 to TRBJ1-1; D not certain. The germline V and J ends were trimmed by 4 bases and 1 base, with 7 bases remaining between them. Germline assignment: CDR1 SEHNR and CDR2 FQNEAQ (reference sequence). The CDR3 contains 13 residues. The CDR3 region is CASSSGENTEAFF. The CDR3 DNA reads TGTGCCAGCAGCTCCGGGGAGAACACTGAAGCTTTCTTT.

The chain combines TRBV11-2 with TRBJ1-2, with 10 bases fitting TRBD1. This CDR3 region has 14 residues. V was clipped by 1 base and J by 6 bases; unmatched bases: 2. From germline, CDR1 is SGHAT and CDR2 FQNNGV. DNA of the CDR3: TGTGCCAGCAGCTTAGCAGGGACAGGGGATGGCTACACCTTC. As protein: CASSLAGTGDGYTF.

The genes are TRBV7-8 and TRBJ2-5; 8 nucleotides align to TRBD1. Gene TRBJ2-7 matches the end of the DNA better, so the J call may be wrong. The CDR3 length is 13 residues. Germline V gene lookup returns CDR1 SGHVS and CDR2 FQNEAQ. The CDR3 region is CASSRDRSYEQYF. CDR3 nucleotide sequence: TGTGCCAGCAGCCGGGACAGGTCCTACGAGCAGTACTTC.

This clone was picked up a small number of times. This chain joins TRBV6-8 and TRBJ1-6; D not resolved. Germline values: CDR1 MNHGY, CDR2 SAAAGT. The V and J ends lost 2 bases and 8 bases respectively, with 13 bases between them. The CDR3 spans 15 residues. CDR3 bases: TGTGCCAGCAGTTACCCTCCCGGGGATGATTCACCCCTCCACTTT. It encodes CASSYPPGDDSPLHF.

The chain carries TRBV2 and TRBJ2-3; D call uncertain. Per germline, CDR1 SNHLY and CDR2 FYNNEI. V shed 3 bases and J shed 2 bases, with 9 bases lying between them. The CDR3 totals 14 residues. In DNA, the CDR3 is TGTGCCAGCAGTGACGGAAAGTTCACAGATACGCAGTATTTT. This sequence encodes CASSDGKFTDTQYF.

V and J are TRBV2 and TRBJ1-2, with TRBD1 matching 9 bases. V trimming: 7 bases; J trimming: 7 bases; junction bases outside the gene matches: 10. The CDR3 totals 14 residues. CDR1 and CDR2 from the germline V gene are SNHLY and FYNNEI. CDR3 sequence: CASTPGTGISGYTF. The CDR3 bases are TGTGCCAGCACCCCAGGGACAGGGATTTCTGGCTACACCTTC.

The chain recombines TRBV10-3 with TRBJ2-7, with 12 bases fitting TRBD1. Looked up from germline, CDR1 is ENHRY and CDR2 is SYGVKD. The V gene end was trimmed by 11 bases and the J gene end by 7 bases; junction bases not matched to a gene: 12. The CDR3 length is 14 residues. Written as DNA, the CDR3 is TGTGCCTCCACCGCGGGACAGGGGGCGGGGGAGCAGTACTTC. It codes for CASTAGQGAGEQYF.

The V and J genes are TRBV7-9 and TRBJ2-5; D may correspond to TRBD1 or TRBD2 (5 bases each). The CDR3 has 15 amino acids. Germline CDR1 and CDR2: SEHNR and FQNEAQ (reference sequence). Deletions cut 0 bases from V and 2 bases from J, with 10 bases between. CDR3 loop: CASSLAFGGQETQYF. The CDR3 DNA sequence: TGTGCCAGCAGCTTAGCATTTGGGGGACAAGAGACCCAGTACTTC.

CDR3 protein: CASSLDGLYGYTF. CDR3 bases: TGCGCCAGCAGCTTGGACGGGTTATATGGCTACACCTTC. This chain connects TRBV5-1 to TRBJ1-2; D gene unclear. This CDR3 is built from 13 residues. Trimming removed 0 bases at V and 5 bases at J, with 8 bases between. The germline V gene has CDR1 SGHRS and CDR2 YFSETQ.

The chain joins TRBV5-1 to TRBJ2-3, with a weak D call TRBD2 (7 bases). Trimming left V 7 bases short and J 5 bases short, with 14 bases between. The CDR3 runs to 13 residues. The germline V gene has CDR1 SGHRS and CDR2 YFSETQ. This chain's CDR3 is CASEPGGQDTQYF. In DNA, the CDR3 is TGCGCCAGCGAGCCGGGGGGCCAAGATACGCAGTATTTT.

The rearrangement links TRBV9 to TRBJ2-3, with 8 nucleotides matching TRBD2. Germline CDR1 and CDR2: SGDLS and YYNGEE. The J segment lost 3 bases and the V segment lost 0 bases, leaving 3 bases of the junction unmatched. The length of the CDR3 is 15 residues. As DNA, the CDR3 is TGTGCCAGCAGCGTAGCGGGACTAGGTACAGATACGCAGTATTTT. Translated, it gives CASSVAGLGTDTQYF.

This rearrangement joins TRBV5-4 to TRBJ2-7; D not certain. The CDR3 contains 12 residues. CDR1 and CDR2 from the germline V gene are SGHNT and YYREEE (reference sequence). V was cut by 1 base and J by 5 bases, with 7 bases left in between. The CDR3, as DNA: TGTGCCAGCAGCTTGCGAGGAGACGAGCAGTACTTC. Its translation is CASSLRGDEQYF.

The V call is TRBV10-3, the J call TRBJ2-7; D is unresolved. In germline, CDR1 is ENHRY, CDR2 SYGVKD. The CDR3 covers 12 residues. Trimming left V 6 bases short and J 6 bases short, with 12 bases between. Here the CDR3 reads CAIRDRVGEQYF. CDR3 nucleotides: TGTGCCATCAGGGACCGCGTGGGCGAGCAGTACTTC.

This clone has only a few counts. The CDR3 loop reads CANDTEAFF. The CDR3 nucleotides are TGTGCCAACGACACTGAAGCTTTCTTT. The chain couples TRBV7-9 to TRBJ1-1, with D uncertain. V was pared by 10 bases and J by 3 bases, with 3 bases between. This CDR3 contains 9 residues. The V gene's germline CDR1 is SEHNR and CDR2 FQNEAQ (reference sequence).

The CDR3 here is CASTRENTGELFF. The CDR3 nucleotides are TGTGCCAGTACGAGGGAGAACACCGGGGAGCTGTTTTTT. J is TRBJ2-2 and V is TRBV19; D possibly corresponds to TRBD2 (5 bases). Per germline, CDR1 LNHDA and CDR2 SQIVND (reference sequence). This CDR3 has 13 residues. The V and J ends lost 7 bases and 1 base respectively, with 7 bases between them.

This rearrangement joins TRBV12-1 to TRBJ1-1; whether TRBD1, the table's D call, matches the DNA was not checked. TRBV12-1 is a documented pseudogene. This CDR3 spans 17 amino acids. As DNA, the CDR3 is TGTGCCAGCAGCCACCGGGACAGCCTGTCCCCGGGGACTGAAGCTTTCTTT. As protein: CASSHRDSLSPGTEAFF.

This clone was seen only once. The chain has TRBV30 and TRBJ2-7; 8 positions agree with TRBD1. Per the germline V gene, CDR1 is GTSNPN and CDR2 is SVGIG (reference sequence). Trimming took 5 bases from V and 2 from J; bases not matched to a gene: 8. There are 14 residues in the CDR3. CDR3 region: CAWGPRGRPYEQYF. As DNA, the CDR3 is TGTGCCTGGGGTCCCAGGGGGCGCCCCTACGAGCAGTACTTC.

The J gene is TRBJ2-7, the V gene TRBV2; D unclear. Trimming shortened V by 6 bases and J by 4 bases, and 10 bases separated the two germline ends. There are 12 residues in the CDR3. Germline V CDR1 and CDR2: SNHLY, FYNNEI. The CDR3 here is CASRGPGYEQYF. The DNA of the CDR3 is TGTGCCAGCAGGGGTCCAGGATACGAGCAGTACTTC. Filled out from reference TRBV2 and TRBJ2-7, the complete variable domain reads EPEVTQTPSHQVTQMGQEVILRCVPISNHLYFYWYRQILGQKVEFLVSFYNNEISEKSEIFDDQFSVERPDGSNFTLKIRSTKLEDSAMYFCASRGPGYEQYFGPGTRLTVT.